This T cell receptor beta chain originates from a study of T cells in Graves' hyperthyroidism and ophthalmopathy. Amplified regions were TCR beta CDR3 sequences from RNA transcripts. The HTBI set primed first-round TCR CDR3 RT-PCR. TCRdb re-called the multiplex PCR reads with MiXCR, one entry per CDR3 protein. The sample holds around 600,000 distinct CDR3 sequences, just under 45% seen once. The CDR3 is 14 residues long. With V trimmed by 7 bases and J by 7 bases, 8 bases remained unmatched. General study points: Most clonotypes that expanded in the thyroid above 0.001 also showed up in blood. Ophthalmopathy was identified by the model a median 6.5 months ahead of onset. Ophthalmopathy cases were set apart from stable hyperthyroidism by a 13 V-J model.

Many counts were recorded for this clonotype. Its matching antigen is unknown. The sample consisted of peripheral blood or thyroid tissue (not recorded which). The sequence was collected from an adult man with Graves' disease, either hyperthyroidism or ophthalmopathy (not recorded which). The V call is TRBV12-3 or TRBV12-4, the J call TRBJ1-4; 8 positions match TRBD1. In nucleotides, the CDR3 is TGTGCCAGCACCCCGACAGGGGACGGTGAAAAACTGTTTTTT. It is translated as CASTPTGDGEKLFF.